This TCR beta chain was recorded in a study of T cell responses to AZD1222 COVID-19 vaccine. Per germline, CDR1 SGHKS and CDR2 YYEKEE (reference sequence). Trimming took off 1 base at V and 6 bases at J, with 5 bases between the two ends. This CDR3 has 11 amino acids. Clones were sequenced by immunoSEQ multiplex PCR, and TCRdb holds only the in-frame ones, with some missing. The sample contains over 100,000 clones, approximately 89% of which appear only once. The chain is built from TRBV5-5 and TRBJ2-7; D unclear. The material was peripheral blood, obtained on day 0 of AZD1222 vaccination. This TCR came from an adult in good health. The CDR3 nucleotides are TGTGCCAGCAGCTTGTCCAGCGAGCAGTACTTC. Protein product: CASSLSSEQYF. The variable domain in full, completed from reference TRBV5-5 and TRBJ2-7, reads DAGVTQSPTHLIKTRGQQVTLRCSPISGHKSVSWYQQVLGQGPQFIFQYYEKEERGRGNFPDRFSARQFPNYSSELNVNALLLGDSALYLCASSLSSEQYFGPGTRLTVT.